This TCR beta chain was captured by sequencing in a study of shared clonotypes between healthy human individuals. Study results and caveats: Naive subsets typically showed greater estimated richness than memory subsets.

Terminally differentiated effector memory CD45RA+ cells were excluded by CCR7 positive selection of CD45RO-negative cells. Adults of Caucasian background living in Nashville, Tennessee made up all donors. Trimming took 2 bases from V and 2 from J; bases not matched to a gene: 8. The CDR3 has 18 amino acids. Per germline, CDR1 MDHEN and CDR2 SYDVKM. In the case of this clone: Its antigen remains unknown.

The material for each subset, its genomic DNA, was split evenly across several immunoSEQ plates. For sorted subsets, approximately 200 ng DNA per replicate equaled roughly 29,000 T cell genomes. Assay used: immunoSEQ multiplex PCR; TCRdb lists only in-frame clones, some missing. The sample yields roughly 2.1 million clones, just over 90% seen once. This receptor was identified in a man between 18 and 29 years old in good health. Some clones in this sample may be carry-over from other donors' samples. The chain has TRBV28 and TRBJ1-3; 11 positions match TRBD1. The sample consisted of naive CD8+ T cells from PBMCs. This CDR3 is CASSLPPRTGGTGNTIYF. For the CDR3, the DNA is TGTGCCAGCAGTTTACCCCCCCGGACAGGGGGCACTGGAAACACCATATATTTT.